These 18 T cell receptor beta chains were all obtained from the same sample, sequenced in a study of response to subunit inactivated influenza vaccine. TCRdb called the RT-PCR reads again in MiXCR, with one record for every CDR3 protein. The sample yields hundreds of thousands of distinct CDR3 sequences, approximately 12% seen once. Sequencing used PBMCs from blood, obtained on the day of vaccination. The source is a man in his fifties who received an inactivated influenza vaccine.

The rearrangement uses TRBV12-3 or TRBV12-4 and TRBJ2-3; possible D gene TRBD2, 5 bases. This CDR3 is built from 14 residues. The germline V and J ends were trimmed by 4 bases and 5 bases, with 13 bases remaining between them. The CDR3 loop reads CASSSLQRGDTQYF. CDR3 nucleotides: TGTGCCAGCAGTTCACTCCAACGGGGAGATACGCAGTATTTT.

CDR3 protein: CASSTGSGDEQYF. For the CDR3, the DNA is TGTGCCAGCTCAACAGGATCGGGCGACGAGCAGTACTTC. The chain links TRBV18 to TRBJ2-7, with a possible D match to TRBD1 (5 bases). Germline lookup yields CDR1 KGHSH and CDR2 LQKENI. This CDR3 contains 13 residues. V was pared by 5 bases and J by 5 bases, with 13 bases between.

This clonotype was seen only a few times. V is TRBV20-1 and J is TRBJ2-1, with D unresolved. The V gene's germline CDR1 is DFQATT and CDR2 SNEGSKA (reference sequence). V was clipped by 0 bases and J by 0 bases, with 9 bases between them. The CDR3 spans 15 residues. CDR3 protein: CSAREQGISYNEQFF. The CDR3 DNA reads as TGCAGTGCTAGAGAACAAGGTATCTCCTACAATGAGCAGTTCTTC.

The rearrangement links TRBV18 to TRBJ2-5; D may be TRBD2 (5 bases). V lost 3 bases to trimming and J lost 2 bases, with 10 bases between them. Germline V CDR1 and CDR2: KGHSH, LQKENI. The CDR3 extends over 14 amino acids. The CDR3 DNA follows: TGTGCCAGCTCACCCAGCAGGACTCAAGAGACCCAGTACTTC. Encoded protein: CASSPSRTQETQYF.

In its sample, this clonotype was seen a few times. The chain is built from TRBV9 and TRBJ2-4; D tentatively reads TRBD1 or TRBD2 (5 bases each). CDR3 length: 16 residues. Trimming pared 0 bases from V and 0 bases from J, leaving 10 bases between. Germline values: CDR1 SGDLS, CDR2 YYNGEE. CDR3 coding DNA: TGTGCCAGCAGCGTAGGAGGGGTCTCAGCCAAAAACATTCAGTACTTC. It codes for CASSVGGVSAKNIQYF.

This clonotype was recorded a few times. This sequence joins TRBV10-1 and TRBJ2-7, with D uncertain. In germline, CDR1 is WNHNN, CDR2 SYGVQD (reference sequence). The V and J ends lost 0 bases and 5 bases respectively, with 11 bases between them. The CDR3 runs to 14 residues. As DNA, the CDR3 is TGCGCCAGCAGTGAGTCCCCCACGTCGGACGAGCAGTACTTC. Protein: CASSESPTSDEQYF.

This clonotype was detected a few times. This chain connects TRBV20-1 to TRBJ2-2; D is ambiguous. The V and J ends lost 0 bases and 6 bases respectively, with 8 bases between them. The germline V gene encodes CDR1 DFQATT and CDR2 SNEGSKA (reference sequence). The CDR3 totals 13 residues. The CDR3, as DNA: TGCAGTGCTAGAGAGGGGTACCCCGGGGAGCTGTTTTTT. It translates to CSAREGYPGELFF.

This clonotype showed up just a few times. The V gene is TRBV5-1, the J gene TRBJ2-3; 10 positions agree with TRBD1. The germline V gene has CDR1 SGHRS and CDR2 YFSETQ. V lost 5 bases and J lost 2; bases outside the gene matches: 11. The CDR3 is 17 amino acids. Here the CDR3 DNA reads TGCGCCAGCAGGACAGGGGGCGCGCCCGACGCCACAGATACGCAGTATTTT. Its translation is CASRTGGAPDATDTQYF.

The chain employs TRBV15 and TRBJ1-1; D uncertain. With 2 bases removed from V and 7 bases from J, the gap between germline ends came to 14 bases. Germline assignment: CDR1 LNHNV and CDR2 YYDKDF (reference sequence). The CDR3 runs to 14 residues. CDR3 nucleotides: TGTGCCACCAGCAGACCCCGGGTCGGTGGTGAAGCTTTCTTT. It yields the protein CATSRPRVGGEAFF.

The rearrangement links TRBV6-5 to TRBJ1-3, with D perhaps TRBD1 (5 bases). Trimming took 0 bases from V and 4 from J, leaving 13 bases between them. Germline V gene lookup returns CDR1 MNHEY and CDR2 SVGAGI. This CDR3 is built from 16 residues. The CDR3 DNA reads TGTGCCAGCAGTTACTCGACGGCCAGGGCGGGAAACACCATATATTTT. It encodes CASSYSTARAGNTIYF.

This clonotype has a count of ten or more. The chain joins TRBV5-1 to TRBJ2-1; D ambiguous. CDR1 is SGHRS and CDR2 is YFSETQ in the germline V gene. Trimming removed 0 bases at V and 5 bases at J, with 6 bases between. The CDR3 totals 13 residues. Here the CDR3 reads CASSLDHNNEQFF. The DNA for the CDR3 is TGCGCCAGCAGCTTGGACCACAACAATGAGCAGTTCTTC. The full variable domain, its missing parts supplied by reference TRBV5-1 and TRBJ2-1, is KAGVTQTPRYLIKTRGQQVTLSCSPISGHRSVSWYQQTPGQGLQFLFEYFSETQRNKGNFPGRFSGRQFSNSRSEMNVSTLELGDSALYLCASSLDHNNEQFFGPGTRLTVL.

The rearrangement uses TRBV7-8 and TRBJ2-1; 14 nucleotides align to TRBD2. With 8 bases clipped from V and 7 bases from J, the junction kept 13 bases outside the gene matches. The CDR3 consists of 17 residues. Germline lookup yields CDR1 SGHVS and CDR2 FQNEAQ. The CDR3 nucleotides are TGTGCCAGCGCTCCCGGGACTAGCGGGGGCCGGAGGAATGAGCAGTTCTTC. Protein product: CASAPGTSGGRRNEQFF.

The CDR3 sequence is CASSYGEQRNTIYF. In DNA form, the CDR3 reads TGTGCCAGCAGTTACGGGGAACAGAGAAACACCATATATTTT. The gene calls are TRBV6-5 and TRBJ1-3; D ambiguous. The length of the CDR3 is 14 residues. The V and J ends lost 2 bases and 5 bases respectively, with 10 bases between them. CDR1 is MNHEY, CDR2 SVGAGI, per germline.

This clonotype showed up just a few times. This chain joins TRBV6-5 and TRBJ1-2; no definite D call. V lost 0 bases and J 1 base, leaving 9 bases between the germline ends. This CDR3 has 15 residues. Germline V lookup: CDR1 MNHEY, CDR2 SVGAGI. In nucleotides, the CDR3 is TGTGCCAGCAGTTACTCGTACGGGAATAACTATGGCTACACCTTC. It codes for CASSYSYGNNYGYTF.

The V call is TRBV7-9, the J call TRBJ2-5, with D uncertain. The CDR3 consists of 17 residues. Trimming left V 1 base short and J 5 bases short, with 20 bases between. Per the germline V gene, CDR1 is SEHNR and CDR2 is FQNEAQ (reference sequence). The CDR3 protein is CASSLGASHKEQETQYF. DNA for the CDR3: TGTGCCAGCAGCTTAGGCGCCAGCCACAAAGAACAGGAGACCCAGTACTTC.

In nucleotides, the CDR3 is TGCAGTGCTAGAAGGCGGTTAAACATTCAGTACTTC. It is translated as CSARRRLNIQYF. The chain combines TRBV20-1 with TRBJ2-4; D gene ambiguous. The CDR3 extends over 12 amino acids. V was cut by 2 bases and J by 6 bases, with 8 bases left in between. CDR1 and CDR2 from the germline V gene are DFQATT and SNEGSKA (reference sequence).

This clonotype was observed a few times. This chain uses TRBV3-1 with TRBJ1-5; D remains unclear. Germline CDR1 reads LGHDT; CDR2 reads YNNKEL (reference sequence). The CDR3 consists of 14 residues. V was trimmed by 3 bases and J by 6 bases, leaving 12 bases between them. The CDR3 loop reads CASSHRHGSQPQHF. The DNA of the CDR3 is TGTGCCAGCAGCCACCGACACGGGAGTCAGCCCCAGCATTTT.

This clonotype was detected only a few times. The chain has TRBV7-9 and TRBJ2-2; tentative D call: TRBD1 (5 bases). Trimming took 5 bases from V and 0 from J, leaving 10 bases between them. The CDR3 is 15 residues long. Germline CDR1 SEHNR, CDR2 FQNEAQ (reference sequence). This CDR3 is CASSLGHPNTGELFF. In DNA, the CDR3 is TGTGCCAGCAGCCTAGGACACCCGAACACCGGGGAGCTGTTTTTT.